This TCR beta chain was obtained from a study of blood T cell repertoires in COVID-19. Across the study: Both acute and convalescent COVID-19 samples were obtained from the United States, Italy and Spain. PBMCs, B-cell-depleted T cells, or T cells were the source of the cDNA or gDNA that made up the material.

This CDR3 is built from 12 residues. V dropped 1 base and J dropped 2 bases, with 3 bases sitting between them. Germline CDR1 LGHDT, CDR2 YNNKEL (reference sequence). Authors' processing steps: Researchers report that nucleated cell counts were estimated from reference gene primer amplification. Data came from immunoSEQ multiplex PCR; TCRdb stores just in-frame clones and leaves some out. V and J calls and clone size are copied from that table; D and trimming were computed from the DNA. The sample comprises about 99,000 clones, 85% to 90% of which are singletons, and approximately 2% rests with the top ten. Seattle's cohort entered during active infection and was followed longitudinally.

Sequenced material: peripheral blood. The V and J genes are TRBV3-1 (or the pseudogene TRBV3-2) and TRBJ2-7; no firm D call. This receptor was identified in a man aged 50 to 59 with COVID-19, enrolled during active disease. CDR3 bases: TGTGCCAGCAGCCAAGCAGCCTACGAGCAGTACTTC. Protein: CASSQAAYEQYF.